This T cell receptor (beta chain) was captured in a study of OX40 agonist ivuxolimab in advanced cancers. Regarding the research as a whole: The costimulatory receptor OX40 (CD134) was targeted by ivuxolimab, a fully human IgG2 agonistic monoclonal antibody. Of the roughly 52 dose-escalation patients, hepatocellular carcinoma was present in around 19, melanoma in roughly 15, renal cell carcinoma in 9 and head and neck cancer in 9. Patients were allowed to have had prior anti-PD-1, anti-PD-L1 or anti-CTLA-4 therapy, and 40% of the dose-escalation patients had previously received checkpoint inhibitors. The purpose of peripheral TCRbeta sequencing was to test whether ivuxolimab changed TCR sequence diversity and led to clonal T-cell expansion. Intravenous ivuxolimab was administered to patients every 2 weeks at six dose levels: 0.01, 0.1, 0.3, 1.5, 3 and 10 mg/kg. A male proportion of roughly 85% and a mean age of around 60 years, ranging from about 20 to 79, were recorded for the dose-escalation cohort. Partial responses occurred in three dose-escalation patients, of whom one had hepatocellular carcinoma and two had cutaneous melanoma. The paper reports the monotherapy dose-escalation portion (N of about 51 patients) of the phase I ivuxolimab trial.

The trial excluded patients who had a history of autoimmune disease or who were on systemic immunosuppression. Peripheral blood for TCR sequencing was drawn from every dose cohort at baseline, at cycle 4 day 1 and at cycle 7 day 1. The samples were drawn from a first-in-human, open-label, multicenter phase I dose-escalation trial of ivuxolimab. Adults with locally advanced or metastatic melanoma, renal cell carcinoma, hepatocellular carcinoma or head and neck squamous cell carcinoma were enrolled in the trial. CD4+ and CD8+ T cells were sorted separately from peripheral blood before TCR sequencing. The CDR3 runs 15 amino acids, cysteine and phenylalanine included. Of the read, only the CDR3 DNA is kept; its 45 bases are in frame from base 1. The germline V gene yields MGHDK for CDR1 and SYGVNS for CDR2. The germline V end is reduced by 3 bases and the J end by 5 bases; junction bases left unmatched: 6.

Genomic DNA was isolated from the sorted cells so that the TCRbeta CDR3 region could be sequenced. The immunoSEQ Assay was used for sequencing of TCRbeta CDR3 regions. Imported from immuneACCESS, the table was reduced by TCRdb to in-frame sequences with V and J called. These copies leave out some clones; in studies compared against another copy, an unresolved V gene accounts for under half, and the cause of the remainder is not known. Within this sample are about 46,000 clones, with approximately 88% of them counted one time only. Of the sample, approximately 12% is held by the ten largest clones. Beyond this particular receptor, the publication reports: Which antigens the clonally expanded peripheral T cells were specific for was not determined. Low levels of normalized T-cell clonal expansion were also shown by some nonresponding patients. After ivuxolimab, CD8+ T cells had more expanded clones than CD4+ T cells on average. Partial responders in the 0.1-3.0 mg/kg groups had among the lowest normalized peripheral clonal expansion, especially among CD8+ T cells. Clonal expansion of both CD4+ and CD8+ blood T cells was observed from baseline to week 6 at doses 0.1 to 3.0 mg/kg.

A word on this clone: Its antigen remains undetermined. Base qualities are not provided; no much larger clone lies one nucleotide away.

Recombination joined TRBV25-1 with TRBJ2-5; TRBD1 matches 10 bases in the middle. This sequence was found in an adult with an advanced solid tumor such as melanoma, head and neck, liver or kidney cancer. Sequencing used CD4+ or CD8+ T cells sorted from blood, obtained in a trial of the OX40 agonist ivuxolimab. The sequence in DNA is TGTGCCAGCAGTGATGACAGGGGGCAATGGGAGACCCAGTACTTC. It encodes CASSDDRGQWETQYF. The CDR3, completed at both ends by the reference TRBV25-1 and TRBJ2-5 genes, gives the full variable domain EADIYQTPRYLVIGTGKKITLECSQTMGHDKMYWYQQDPGMELHLIHYSYGVNSTEKGDLSSESTVSRIRTEHFPLTLESARPSHTSQYLCASSDDRGQWETQYFGPGTRLLVL.